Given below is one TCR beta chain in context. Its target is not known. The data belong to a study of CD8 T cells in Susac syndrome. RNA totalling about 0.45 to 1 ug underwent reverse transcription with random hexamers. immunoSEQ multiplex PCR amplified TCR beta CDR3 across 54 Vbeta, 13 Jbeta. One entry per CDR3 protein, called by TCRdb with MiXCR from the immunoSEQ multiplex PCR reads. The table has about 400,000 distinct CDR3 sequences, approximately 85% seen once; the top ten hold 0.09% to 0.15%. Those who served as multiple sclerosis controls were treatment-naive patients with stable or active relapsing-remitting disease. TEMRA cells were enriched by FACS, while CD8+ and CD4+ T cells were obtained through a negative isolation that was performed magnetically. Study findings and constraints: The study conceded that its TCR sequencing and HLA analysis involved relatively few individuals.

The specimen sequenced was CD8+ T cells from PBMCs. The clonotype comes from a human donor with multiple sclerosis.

CDR3 coding DNA: TGTGCCAGCGACGGACCCAGCAGTGGAAACACCATATATTTT. This encodes CASDGPSSGNTIYF. J is TRBJ1-3 and V is TRBV7-9; D is undetermined. Germline V lookup: CDR1 SEHNR, CDR2 FQNEAQ (reference sequence). The CDR3 loop spans 14 amino acids. Trimming removed 8 bases at V and 3 bases at J, with 14 bases between.